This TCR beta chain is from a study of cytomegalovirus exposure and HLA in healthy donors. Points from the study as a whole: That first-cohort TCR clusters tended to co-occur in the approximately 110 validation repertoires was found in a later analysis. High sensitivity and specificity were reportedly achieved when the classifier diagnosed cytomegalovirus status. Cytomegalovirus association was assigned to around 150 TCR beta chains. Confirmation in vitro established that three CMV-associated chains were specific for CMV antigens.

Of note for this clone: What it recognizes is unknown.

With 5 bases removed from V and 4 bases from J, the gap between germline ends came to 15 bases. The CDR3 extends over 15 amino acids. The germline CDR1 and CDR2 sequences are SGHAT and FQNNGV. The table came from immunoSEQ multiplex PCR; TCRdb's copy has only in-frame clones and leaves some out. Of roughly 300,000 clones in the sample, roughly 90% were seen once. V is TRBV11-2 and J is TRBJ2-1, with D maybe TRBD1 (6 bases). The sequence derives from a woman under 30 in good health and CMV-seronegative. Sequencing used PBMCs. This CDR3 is CASSLTGQTYNEQFF. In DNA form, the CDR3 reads TGTGCCAGCAGCCTAACCGGACAGACTTACAATGAGCAGTTCTTC.